These T cell receptor beta chains were read from a single sample in a study of shared clonotypes between healthy human individuals. Sequencing used immunoSEQ multiplex PCR; TCRdb keeps in-frame clones, though not all of them. The sample records over 2 million clones, 85% to 95% being singletons. The specimen sequenced was naive CD4+ T cells from PBMCs. The receptor source for this set is a man between 18 and 29 years old in good health. Some clones in this sample may be carry-over from other donors' samples. The CDR3 runs from the conserved cysteine through the conserved F or W. The D gene is left open where the match is weak. Clone size, where shown, is once, few, many, or a class for clones that have expanded.

V	size	D	J	DNA	CDR3
TRBV30	NA	NA	TRBJ2-2	TGTGCCTGGAGTGTACTGAACACCGGGGAGCTGTTTTTT	CAWSVLNTGELFF
TRBV4-2	NA	NA	TRBJ2-3	TGTGCCAGCAGCCCGGGCGGGACTCTATTCACAGATACGCAGTATTTT	CASSPGGTLFTDTQYF
TRBV18	NA	NA	TRBJ1-1	TGTGCCAGCTCGCCCGATCGGGTGAACACTGAAGCTTTCTTT	CASSPDRVNTEAFF
TRBV2	NA	NA	TRBJ2-2	TGTGCCAGCAGTGAAGCGGGTCAGTCTAACACCGGGGAGCTGTTTTTT	CASSEAGQSNTGELFF
TRBV28	NA	TRBD1	TRBJ1-1	TGTGCCAGCAGTGTCGGGACAGGGATACGGAACACTGAAGCTTTCTTT	CASSVGTGIRNTEAFF
TRBV28	NA	TRBD1	TRBJ1-1	TGTGCCAGCAGTTCAGGGACAGGGGGCGAGGAAGCTTTCTTT	CASSSGTGGEEAFF
TRBV6-5	NA	TRBD1	TRBJ2-1	TGTGCCAGCGGGGACAGGGGTTATGAGCAGTTCTTC	CASGDRGYEQFF
TRBV7-9	NA	TRBD1	TRBJ2-5	TGTGCCAGCAGCTTAGGGGGCGGCAGGGGGCAAGAGACCCAGTACTTC	CASSLGGGRGQETQYF
TRBV30	NA	TRBD1	TRBJ1-4	TGTGCCTGGAGTGCCCAGCGAGGGACAGGGCCTGAAAAACTGTTTTTT	CAWSAQRGTGPEKLFF
TRBV5-4	NA	NA	TRBJ2-1	TGTGCCAGCAGCCCCGCCTATGCGCGGGGTTACAATGAGCAGTTCTTC	CASSPAYARGYNEQFF
TRBV2	NA	NA	TRBJ2-1	TGTGCCAGCAGTCCTACCCAGGGCCAGTTCTTC	CASSPTQGQFF
TRBV7-2	NA	NA	TRBJ1-3	TGTGCCAGCAGCTTGGACTCTGGAAACACCATATATTTT	CASSLDSGNTIYF
TRBV7-9	NA	TRBD1	TRBJ2-7	TGTGCCAGCAGCTTGACAGGGGGCGGCTACGAGCAGTACTTC	CASSLTGGGYEQYF
TRBV6-6	once	NA	TRBJ2-1	TGTGCCAGTAGGCAGGACTCCAGTAGTGAGCAGTTCTTC	CASRQDSSSEQFF
TRBV6-6	once	NA	TRBJ2-5	TGTGCCAGCAGTTACTCTGGGGCCCAGTACTTC	CASSYSGAQYF
TRBV28	NA	NA	TRBJ2-3	TGTGCCAGCAGTCCCCCCCGCCCAGATACGCAGTATTTT	CASSPPRPDTQYF
TRBV7-3	NA	TRBD2	TRBJ2-1	TGTGCCAGCAGCCCCATCGGGCTAGCGGGAGGGAGCTCCTACAATGAGCAGTTCTTC	CASSPIGLAGGSSYNEQFF
TRBV19	few	NA	TRBJ1-1	TGTGCCAGTAGACCTACCGGAACGAACACTGAAGCTTTCTTT	CASRPTGTNTEAFF
TRBV7-8	NA	NA	TRBJ1-1	TGTGCCAGCAGCTTGCAGGAGAACACTGAAGCTTTCTTT	CASSLQENTEAFF
TRBV5-1	once	TRBD1	TRBJ1-1	TGCGCCAGCAGCTTGGAGGGGGCGCGGGAGGTTGGAGCTTTCTTT	CASSLEGAREVGAFF
TRBV5-1	NA	TRBD2	TRBJ2-1	TGCGCCAGCAGCTTGGGACTAGCCCGCAATGAGCAGTTCTTC	CASSLGLARNEQFF
TRBV29-1	NA	NA	TRBJ2-1	TGCAGCGTTGGGGGCCCCGCTAGCTATGAGCAGTTCTTC	CSVGGPASYEQFF
TRBV11-2	NA	TRBD1	TRBJ1-4	TGTGCCAGCAGCTTACAGGGGGCGGGTGAAAAACTGTTTTTT	CASSLQGAGEKLFF
TRBV28	NA	TRBD1	TRBJ2-2	TGTGCCAGCAGCACTTACGGGACAGTTACCGGGGAGCTGTTTTTT	CASSTYGTVTGELFF
TRBV28	NA	NA	TRBJ1-4	TGTGCCAGCAGTCCGTACCAGGGAGGACAGTCCCGAAAACTGTTTTTT	CASSPYQGGQSRKLFF
TRBV5-5	NA	NA	TRBJ1-3	TGTGCCAGCAGCCGTGGTTTGGCGGTCTCTGGAAACACCATATATTTT	CASSRGLAVSGNTIYF
TRBV15	NA	NA	TRBJ1-5	TGTGCCACCAGAGGGGGAAATCAGCCCCAGCATTTT	CATRGGNQPQHF
TRBV28	NA	NA	TRBJ2-7	TGTGCCAGCAGGTCGACCATTTACGAGCAGTACTTC	CASRSTIYEQYF
TRBV7-2	NA	TRBD2	TRBJ2-7	TGTGCCAGCAGCTTAGAGGGGACTAGCGGTTCCTACGAGCAGTACTTC	CASSLEGTSGSYEQYF
TRBV7-8	NA	NA	TRBJ1-1	TGTGCCAGCAGCTCCCCCCGTGGGGGAAACACTGAAGCTTTCTTT	CASSSPRGGNTEAFF
TRBV28	once	NA	TRBJ2-4	TGTGCCAGCGGATTAACCGGGGGAGCCAAAAACATTCAGTACTTC	CASGLTGGAKNIQYF
TRBV10-3	once	NA	TRBJ2-5	TGTGCCATCAGTGAGTCGAAGGCCAGGGCAGAGACCCAGTACTTC	CAISESKARAETQYF
TRBV6-5	NA	TRBD2	TRBJ2-1	TGTGCCAGCAGTCAGACTAGCGGGCCGTACAATGAGCAGTTCTTC	CASSQTSGPYNEQFF
TRBV5-1	NA	NA	TRBJ2-7	TGCGCCAGCAGCTTGGCCGACGGGCTTGGGGGCGAGCAGTACTTC	CASSLADGLGGEQYF
TRBV28	NA	TRBD1	TRBJ1-1	TGTGCCAGCAGTTCCTTGGGGACAGGGCCGACTGAAGCTTTCTTT	CASSSLGTGPTEAFF
TRBV7-9	NA	NA	TRBJ2-3	TGTGCCACCCGTGGTGAAGATACGCAGTATTTT	CATRGEDTQYF
TRBV28	NA	TRBD1	TRBJ1-4	TGTGCCAGCAGTAGGGACAGCCTCAGATATGAAAAACTGTTTTTT	CASSRDSLRYEKLFF
TRBV30	NA	TRBD1	TRBJ2-5	TGTGCCTGGAGTCCACAGGGGGAGACCCAGTACTTC	CAWSPQGETQYF
TRBV18	NA	NA	TRBJ1-3	TGTGCCAGCTCACCTAGGGACGGCGGCGGCACCATATATTTT	CASSPRDGGGTIYF
TRBV9	NA	NA	TRBJ1-1	TGTGCCAGCAGCGTAACTGGAAACAGCCCTTACACTGAAGCTTTCTTT	CASSVTGNSPYTEAFF
TRBV27	NA	NA	TRBJ2-7	TGTGCCAGCAGGAGGCAGACGGACTCCTACGAGCAGTACTTC	CASRRQTDSYEQYF
TRBV5-1	NA	TRBD1	TRBJ2-5	TGCGCCAGCGGACAGGGGGCTGGAGAGACCCAGTACTTC	CASGQGAGETQYF
TRBV7-2	NA	TRBD1	TRBJ1-1	TGTGCCAGCAGCCAGGACAGGGGCCGGGCTGAAGCTTTCTTT	CASSQDRGRAEAFF
TRBV5-5	NA	NA	TRBJ1-1	TGTGCCAGCAGCCGAGGAGGGGACGGTGACACTGAAGCTTTCTTT	CASSRGGDGDTEAFF